Given below is one T cell receptor (beta chain) in context. Germline CDR1 and CDR2: MNHEY and SVGAGI. V was shortened by 6 bases and J by 5 bases, with 13 bases between the two germline ends. The CDR3 is 13 residues long. The data belong to a study of blood T cell repertoires in COVID-19. The wider study: Specimens from acute and convalescent COVID-19 originated in the United States, Italy and Spain. Sample material is recorded as cDNA or gDNA derived from T cells, B-cell-depleted T cells, or PBMCs.

Authors' analysis steps: Quantification of nucleated cells was approximated via reference gene primer amplification. TCRdb keeps only in-frame clones here, not all; method: immunoSEQ multiplex PCR. The V and J calls and clone size come from that table; D and trimming were worked out from the DNA. The sample lists about 140,000 clones; 65% to 80% were seen once. This TCR was recovered from a man between 60 and 70 years old with acute or convalescent COVID-19. Sequencing input: peripheral blood. This sequence joins TRBV6-5 and TRBJ2-5; D is uncertain. The CDR3 DNA follows: TGTGCCAGCAGACCCGGCCCCGGGGAGACCCAGTACTTC. It is translated as CASRPGPGETQYF.